Listed below are T cell receptor beta chains from one sample, sequenced in a study of beta chain features in type 1 diabetes. Sequenced by immunoSEQ multiplex PCR; TCRdb stores in-frame clones only, minus some. The profile shows 350,000 or so clones, 15% to 20% of them singletons. Sequencing was carried out using naive CD4+ T cells from blood. These receptors all stem from a woman under 30 in good health. The CDR3 runs from the conserved cysteine through the conserved F or W. D genes are given only for firm matches. Size is omitted from some rows. Given values are once, few, many or a class for expanded clones.

abundance: few
d_gene: TRBD1
j_gene: TRBJ1-6
v_gene: TRBV5-1
CDR3aa: CASSSGQTNSPLHF
CDR3nt: TGCGCCAGCAGCTCGGGACAGACTAATTCACCCCTCCACTTT

abundance: few
d_gene: .
j_gene: TRBJ2-7
v_gene: TRBV5-5
CDR3aa: CASSLVLGTTYEQYF
CDR3nt: TGTGCCAGCAGCTTGGTGTTGGGCACCACCTACGAGCAGTACTTC

abundance: .
d_gene: .
j_gene: TRBJ1-6
v_gene: TRBV9
CDR3aa: CASSVEAGAYNSPLHF
CDR3nt: TGTGCCAGCAGCGTAGAGGCAGGGGCCTATAATTCACCCCTCCACTTT

abundance: few
d_gene: .
j_gene: TRBJ2-3
v_gene: TRBV5-1
CDR3aa: CASSLSAGEDTQYF
CDR3nt: TGCGCCAGCAGCTTGTCGGCAGGGGAAGATACGCAGTATTTT

abundance: .
d_gene: .
j_gene: TRBJ2-5
v_gene: TRBV5-6
CDR3aa: CASSLSYLETQYF
CDR3nt: TGTGCCAGCAGCTTGTCGTATTTGGAGACCCAGTACTTC

abundance: few
d_gene: .
j_gene: TRBJ1-2
v_gene: TRBV9
CDR3aa: CASSQAAVAVYGYTF
CDR3nt: TGTGCCAGCAGCCAAGCCGCGGTGGCAGTCTATGGCTACACCTTC

abundance: .
d_gene: .
j_gene: TRBJ2-1
v_gene: TRBV10-3
CDR3aa: CAISVSDSLGNEQFF
CDR3nt: TGTGCCATCAGTGTTTCGGACTCCCTAGGCAATGAGCAGTTCTTC

abundance: .
d_gene: TRBD1
j_gene: TRBJ1-1
v_gene: TRBV13
CDR3aa: CASSPGQGGTEAFF
CDR3nt: TGTGCCAGCAGCCCCGGACAGGGGGGCACTGAAGCTTTCTTT

abundance: many
d_gene: .
j_gene: TRBJ2-7
v_gene: TRBV29-1
CDR3aa: CSVASGLSSYEQYF
CDR3nt: TGCAGCGTCGCCTCAGGGCTCAGCTCCTACGAGCAGTACTTC

abundance: few
d_gene: TRBD1
j_gene: TRBJ2-5
v_gene: TRBV4-1
CDR3aa: CASSQGPGQGRRETQYF
CDR3nt: TGCGCCAGCAGCCAAGGGCCGGGACAGGGCCGGAGGGAGACCCAGTACTTC

abundance: few
d_gene: TRBD1
j_gene: TRBJ1-1
v_gene: TRBV4-3
CDR3aa: CASSPSGQVLTEAFF
CDR3nt: TGCGCCAGCAGCCCGTCGGGACAGGTGCTCACTGAAGCTTTCTTT

abundance: few
d_gene: .
j_gene: TRBJ2-1
v_gene: TRBV30
CDR3aa: CAWSVWGDEQFF
CDR3nt: TGTGCCTGGAGTGTTTGGGGGGATGAGCAGTTCTTC

abundance: few
d_gene: .
j_gene: TRBJ2-7
v_gene: TRBV9
CDR3aa: CASSVNPTGGDEQYF
CDR3nt: TGTGCCAGCAGCGTAAACCCGACGGGGGGCGACGAGCAGTACTTC

abundance: few
d_gene: .
j_gene: TRBJ2-5
v_gene: TRBV7-2
CDR3aa: CASSSHSVGSRGGTQYF
CDR3nt: TGTGCCAGCAGCTCCCACTCGGTGGGGAGCCGAGGAGGGACCCAGTACTTC

abundance: .
d_gene: .
j_gene: TRBJ2-7
v_gene: TRBV19
CDR3aa: CASSTGADYEQYF
CDR3nt: TGTGCCAGTAGTACCGGAGCGGACTACGAGCAGTACTTC